This TCR beta chain is from a study of OX40 agonist ivuxolimab in advanced cancers. Clones were sequenced by immunoSEQ multiplex PCR, and TCRdb holds only the in-frame ones, with some missing. The sample shows about 60,000 clones, around 90% of them seen only once. Comments on this clone: Its antigen remains unknown.

Whole-study findings and limits: Antigens targeted by the expanded peripheral T cells were not determined.

Germline V CDR1 and CDR2: MNHEY, SMNVEV (reference sequence). This CDR3 is built from 14 residues. Trimming left V 3 bases short and J 3 bases short, with 9 bases between. The source is an adult with an advanced solid tumor such as melanoma, head and neck, liver or kidney cancer. J is TRBJ2-4 and V is TRBV27; D not certain. This specimen consisted of CD4+ or CD8+ T cells sorted from blood, obtained in a trial of the OX40 agonist ivuxolimab. This CDR3 is CASSLEGSKNIQYF. CDR3 in DNA: TGTGCCAGCAGTTTGGAAGGTAGCAAAAACATTCAGTACTTC.